Presented here are 25 T cell receptor beta chains from one specimen sequenced in a study of blood T cell repertoires in COVID-19. Only in-frame clones appear in the TCRdb table, and some are missing; sequencing was by immunoSEQ multiplex PCR. The sample lists roughly 200,000 clones; approximately 84% were seen once. Sequencing was carried out using peripheral blood. The receptor source for this set is a man over 45 with active or convalescent COVID-19.

The chain is built from TRBV18 and TRBJ2-1; 15 bases are shared with TRBD2. This CDR3 comprises 16 residues. Germline lookup yields CDR1 KGHSH and CDR2 LQKENI. The trim removed 4 bases at V and 7 bases at J, leaving 5 bases unmatched. The CDR3 region is CASSHGLAGGRNEQFF. CDR3 DNA sequence: TGTGCCAGCTCACACGGACTAGCGGGGGGGCGGAATGAGCAGTTCTTC. The full variable domain, rest sourced from reference TRBV18 and TRBJ2-1, is NAGVMQNPRHLVRRRGQEARLRCSPMKGHSHVYWYRQLPEEGLKFMVYLQKENIIDESGMPKERFSAEFPKEGPSILRIQQVVRGDSAAYFCASSHGLAGGRNEQFFGPGTRLTVL.

The chain joins TRBV4-1 to TRBJ1-2; 10 bases are a match to TRBD1. The CDR3 covers 15 residues. Germline V gives CDR1 MGHRA, CDR2 YSYEKL. Trimming took 0 bases from V and 8 from J; bases not matched to a gene: 6. CDR3 sequence reads: CASSQDRQGARGYTF. DNA of the CDR3: TGCGCCAGCAGCCAAGATAGACAGGGGGCTCGAGGCTACACCTTC.

The rearrangement uses TRBV5-1 and TRBJ2-3; TRBD2 is a possible D gene (5 bases). CDR3 length: 15 residues. Between the trimmed V and J ends, which lost 0 bases and 0 bases, there was a span of 8 bases. The germline gives CDR1 SGHRS, CDR2 YFSETQ. In DNA, the CDR3 is TGCGCCAGCAGCTTGGGCAGGACTAGCACAGATACGCAGTATTTT. Amino acids: CASSLGRTSTDTQYF. The entire variable domain, with the rest obtained from reference TRBV5-1 and TRBJ2-3, is as follows: KAGVTQTPRYLIKTRGQQVTLSCSPISGHRSVSWYQQTPGQGLQFLFEYFSETQRNKGNFPGRFSGRQFSNSRSEMNVSTLELGDSALYLCASSLGRTSTDTQYFGPGTRLTVL.

This clone turned up a few times. V usage is TRBV5-1 and J usage is TRBJ2-3; 10 bases map to TRBD1. Trimming removed 1 base from V and 5 bases from J; junction bases left unmatched: 7. Germline V CDR1 and CDR2: SGHRS, YFSETQ. The CDR3 length is 16 residues. The chain's CDR3 is CASSLTDRGRGDTQYF. The DNA of the CDR3 is TGCGCCAGCAGCTTGACAGACAGGGGGCGGGGAGATACGCAGTATTTT.

The chain carries TRBV7-2 and TRBJ2-1; 9 bases are shared with TRBD1. With 3 bases clipped from V and 6 bases from J, the junction kept 9 bases outside the gene matches. Germline CDR1 is SGHTA and CDR2 is FQGNSA. The CDR3 length is 16 residues. Here the CDR3 reads CASSFGPGQGINEQFF. In nucleotides, the CDR3 is TGTGCCAGCAGCTTTGGCCCGGGACAGGGAATCAATGAGCAGTTCTTC.

The sample holds one count of this clone. The genes are TRBV27 and TRBJ2-6; no firm D call. Germline CDR1 MNHEY, CDR2 SMNVEV (reference sequence). V dropped 11 bases and J dropped 8 bases, with 19 bases sitting between them. This CDR3 contains 14 residues. CDR3 protein: CAGGRSSPPNVLTF. The CDR3 DNA sequence: TGTGCCGGCGGCCGTAGCTCCCCCCCCAACGTCCTGACTTTC. The full variable domain, completed using reference TRBV27 and TRBJ2-6, is EAQVTQNPRYLITVTGKKLTVTCSQNMNHEYMSWYRQDPGLGLRQIYYSMNVEVTDKGDVPEGYKVSRKEKRNFPLILESPSPNQTSLYFCAGGRSSPPNVLTFGAGSRLTVL.

The V gene is TRBV19, the J gene TRBJ1-5; D is perhaps TRBD1 (5 bases). Germline CDR1 reads LNHDA; CDR2 reads SQIVND (reference sequence). Deletions cut 2 bases from V and 7 bases from J, with 12 bases between. The CDR3 has 14 residues. This CDR3 is CASSISREGQPQHF. The CDR3 region has the DNA TGTGCCAGTAGTATAAGCAGGGAGGGGCAGCCCCAGCATTTT.

The chain couples TRBV27 to TRBJ2-7, with a possible D match to TRBD1 (6 bases). CDR1 MNHEY and CDR2 SMNVEV come from the germline V gene (reference sequence). The CDR3 totals 18 residues. Deletions cut 1 base from V and 3 bases from J, with 22 bases between. CDR3 DNA: TGTGCCAGCAGTTTATACGGCTTTAGTCCGGACAGAAGCTACGAGCAGTACTTC. Translated, it gives CASSLYGFSPDRSYEQYF.

The chain is built from TRBV25-1 and TRBJ1-2, with 12 bases identical to TRBD1. From germline, CDR1 is MGHDK and CDR2 SYGVNS. V lost 2 bases to trimming and J lost 2 bases; unmatched junction nucleotides: 6. This CDR3 contains 17 residues. CDR3 loop: CASSEPGTGGQNYGYTF. The CDR3 DNA reads TGTGCCAGCAGTGAACCCGGGACAGGGGGCCAAAACTATGGCTACACCTTC.

The gene calls are TRBV28 and TRBJ2-3, with 9 bases fitting TRBD2. The V segment lost 11 bases and the J segment 0 bases; nucleotides outside the gene matches: 15. This CDR3 region has 17 residues. Germline assignment: CDR1 MDHEN and CDR2 SYDVKM. The CDR3 DNA sequence: TGTGCCCGCGGGGGGGGGAAGGCTAGACCTAGCACAGATACGCAGTATTTT. This sequence encodes CARGGGKARPSTDTQYF.

The chain uses TRBV3-1 (or the pseudogene TRBV3-2) and TRBJ2-7; D possibly corresponds to TRBD1 (6 bases). V gave up 4 bases and J gave up 0 bases, with 13 bases separating them. The CDR3 has 15 amino acids. The germline V gene encodes CDR1 LGHDT and CDR2 YNNKEL (reference sequence). The CDR3 spells CASSLTGRFSYEQYF. The CDR3 DNA reads TGTGCCAGCAGCCTTACAGGGCGATTCTCCTACGAGCAGTACTTC.

This clone has more than one count but fewer than ten. The V gene is TRBV5-1, the J gene TRBJ1-5; D gene unclear. CDR1 is SGHRS, CDR2 YFSETQ, per germline. The CDR3 sequence is 13 residues long. V lost 0 bases to trimming and J lost 6 bases, with 7 bases between them. CDR3 in amino acids: CASSLETSQPQHF. The CDR3 DNA reads as TGCGCCAGCAGCTTGGAGACAAGTCAGCCCCAGCATTTT.

This rearrangement joins TRBV19 to TRBJ1-5, with D unclear. V lost 3 bases and J lost 3, with 12 bases in between. Germline CDR1 is LNHDA and CDR2 is SQIVND (reference sequence). This CDR3 comprises 15 residues. The CDR3 sequence is CASSILGAINQPQHF. CDR3 coding DNA: TGTGCCAGTAGTATTCTAGGAGCTATCAATCAGCCCCAGCATTTT.

Regarding this clone: This same CDR3 is encoded by further DNA sequences in the sample. The chain has TRBV28 and TRBJ2-5; tentative D call: TRBD2 (5 bases). Deletions cut 2 bases from V and 5 bases from J, with 6 bases between. Germline V gene lookup returns CDR1 MDHEN and CDR2 SYDVKM. The CDR3 is 12 amino acids. The CDR3 coding sequence is TGTGCCAGCAGTTTACGGGGTGAGACCCAGTACTTC. Protein: CASSLRGETQYF.

The chain is built from TRBV4-1 and TRBJ1-1; tentatively, D is TRBD1 (5 bases). V lost 3 bases and J lost 4, with 9 bases in between. Germline V lookup: CDR1 MGHRA, CDR2 YSYEKL. This CDR3 region has 13 residues. CDR3 region: CASSHGGGTEAFF. The CDR3 region has the DNA TGCGCCAGCAGCCATGGGGGGGGCACTGAAGCTTTCTTT.

The chain links TRBV7-6 to TRBJ2-6; 9 bases agree with TRBD1. The CDR3 is 16 amino acids. Looked up from germline, CDR1 is SGHVS and CDR2 is FNYEAQ. V gave up 5 bases and J gave up 3 bases; unmatched junction bases: 5. The CDR3 is CASSPTGGSGANVLTF. CDR3 nucleotides: TGTGCCAGCAGCCCGACAGGGGGGAGTGGGGCCAACGTCCTGACTTTC.

The chain has TRBV30 and TRBJ1-2, with 7 bases matching TRBD1. Germline V gene data show CDR1 as GTSNPN and CDR2 as SVGIG (reference sequence). V trimming: 6 bases; J trimming: 0 bases; junction bases outside the gene matches: 7. The CDR3 loop spans 14 amino acids. This CDR3 reads CACQEGASNYGYTF. CDR3 DNA sequence: TGTGCCTGTCAAGAGGGGGCTTCTAACTATGGCTACACCTTC.

This clone came up once. V and J are TRBV4-1 and TRBJ1-2; D is undetermined. Germline CDR1 and CDR2: MGHRA and YSYEKL. V was cut by 0 bases and J by 8 bases, with 16 bases left in between. The length of the CDR3 is 15 residues. The CDR3 nucleotides read TGCGCCAGCAGCCAAGAGCCGCAGAGAGGGCGCGGCTACACCTTC. Translated: CASSQEPQRGRGYTF.

The chain carries TRBV5-6 and TRBJ2-2; D unclear. This CDR3 is 14 amino acids long. Germline-derived CDR1 and CDR2 are SGHDT and YYEEEE. V was shortened by 0 bases and J by 1 base, with 4 bases between the two germline ends. The CDR3 loop is CASSLAQNTGELFF. The CDR3 DNA follows: TGTGCCAGCAGCTTGGCCCAGAACACCGGGGAGCTGTTTTTT.

The J gene is TRBJ2-2, the V gene TRBV5-1; 7 bases are shared with TRBD2. The ends lost 1 base at V and 0 bases at J; junction bases unmatched: 3. CDR3 size: 16 residues. The germline gives CDR1 SGHRS, CDR2 YFSETQ. CDR3 sequence reads: CASSLTAGANTGELFF. The CDR3 DNA reads TGCGCCAGCAGCTTGACTGCGGGGGCGAACACCGGGGAGCTGTTTTTT.

J is TRBJ2-1 and V is TRBV18; 8 bases agree with TRBD2. The ends lost 6 bases at V and 7 bases at J; junction bases unmatched: 11. Germline CDR1 reads KGHSH; CDR2 reads LQKENI. The CDR3 has 15 residues. CDR3 sequence reads: CASSSGGVLVNEQFF. The CDR3 DNA follows: TGTGCCAGCTCCTCGGGGGGGGTCTTGGTGAATGAGCAGTTCTTC.

V is TRBV19 and J is TRBJ1-2; D gene unclear. V was cut by 6 bases and J by 0 bases, with 14 bases left in between. Germline V gene sequence: CDR1 LNHDA, CDR2 SQIVND (reference sequence). The CDR3 extends over 15 amino acids. The CDR3 reads CASSVEKLTNYGYTF. CDR3 DNA: TGTGCCAGTAGCGTAGAGAAGCTTACTAACTATGGCTACACCTTC.

The rearrangement joins TRBV3-1 (or the pseudogene TRBV3-2) to TRBJ1-6, with no clear D. The CDR3 has 17 residues. V was shortened by 4 bases and J by 10 bases, with 23 bases between the two germline ends. The germline V gene has CDR1 LGHDT and CDR2 YNNKEL (reference sequence). The CDR3 here is CASSPREPGLANSPLHF. The CDR3 DNA reads as TGTGCCAGCAGCCCAAGGGAGCCAGGTCTAGCGAACTCACCCCTCCACTTT.

This chain uses TRBV28 with TRBJ2-7; D gene uncertain. The CDR3 contains 16 residues. The germline V gene has CDR1 MDHEN and CDR2 SYDVKM. Trimming removed 2 bases at V and 2 bases at J, with 16 bases between. In nucleotides, the CDR3 is TGTGCCAGCAGTTTACCCCCCGGGTCCGGTACCTACGAGCAGTACTTC. Translating gives CASSLPPGSGTYEQYF.

This clone was counted between two and nine times. The chain carries TRBV9 and TRBJ1-1, with D uncertain. This CDR3 contains 13 residues. Trimming cost V 4 bases and J 5 bases, with 12 bases left between them. Germline V gene sequence: CDR1 SGDLS, CDR2 YYNGEE. The CDR3 region has the DNA TGTGCCAGCAGCCACGACGGCGGAACTGAAGCTTTCTTT. It translates to CASSHDGGTEAFF.